The rows below give T cell receptor beta chains drawn from one sample of a study of neoadjuvant nivolumab and ipilimumab in lung cancer. TCRdb's table, derived via immunoSEQ multiplex PCR, lists solely in-frame clones and lacks some. The table includes approximately 23,000 clones, 82% detected once. The source material was peripheral blood, sampled before neoadjuvant nivolumab, alone or with ipilimumab. These receptors came from an adult with non-small cell lung cancer. Each CDR3 is given with its conserved first and last residue. A D gene is named only where the DNA matches it firmly. Rows give clone size only sometimes, using once, few, many, or a class for an expanded clone.

>TRBV9|NA|NA|TRBJ1-3
CASGRTSLSSGNTIYF
TGTGCCAGCGGCCGAACCAGCCTAAGCTCTGGAAACACCATATATTTT
>TRBV30|NA|NA|TRBJ1-1
CAWIPRGRLGNTEAFF
TGTGCCTGGATTCCACGAGGCAGACTGGGAAACACTGAAGCTTTCTTT
>TRBV6-6|NA|NA|TRBJ2-5
CASSYGVKETQYF
TGTGCCAGCAGTTATGGGGTCAAAGAGACCCAGTACTTC
>TRBV4-2|NA|NA|TRBJ1-4
CASSQDRSAEKLFF
TGTGCCAGCAGCCAAGATCGGTCTGCCGAAAAACTGTTTTTT
>TRBV18|NA|NA|TRBJ2-5
CASSLMTQAQETQYF
TGTGCCAGCTCATTAATGACTCAAGCCCAAGAGACCCAGTACTTC
>TRBV7-2|NA|NA|TRBJ2-3
CASSSTGTLLDTQYF
TGTGCCAGCAGCTCCACCGGGACTCTATTAGATACGCAGTATTTT
>TRBV6-5|medium-sized|TRBD1|TRBJ1-1
CASRTTGVGAFF
TGTGCCAGCAGGACTACAGGGGTAGGAGCTTTCTTT
>TRBV11-3|NA|NA|TRBJ1-5
CASSLGSNQPQHF
TGTGCCAGCAGCTTAGGTAGCAATCAGCCCCAGCATTTT
>TRBV7-9|NA|NA|TRBJ2-5
CASSLGGPAQETQYF
TGTGCCAGCAGCTTAGGAGGACCGGCACAAGAGACCCAGTACTTC
>TRBV11-3|NA|TRBD1|TRBJ2-7
CASSLSGTGIYEQYF
TGTGCCAGCAGCTTATCCGGGACAGGGATCTACGAGCAGTACTTC
>TRBV7-8|few|NA|TRBJ1-1
CASSLNSPEAFF
TGTGCCAGCAGCTTAAACAGCCCTGAAGCTTTCTTT
>TRBV4-1|NA|TRBD2|TRBJ2-7
CASSQREGSYEQYF
TGCGCCAGCAGCCAAAGGGAGGGCTCCTACGAGCAGTACTTC
>TRBV6-5|NA|NA|TRBJ1-5
CATREQSNQPQHF
TGTGCCACCCGGGAGCAGAGCAATCAGCCCCAGCATTTT
>TRBV5-4|NA|NA|TRBJ2-5
CASSLRDGGETQYF
TGTGCCAGCAGCTTGAGAGACGGAGGTGAGACCCAGTACTTC
>TRBV4-3|NA|TRBD2|TRBJ2-2
CASSQGTSGNTGELFF
TGCGCCAGCAGCCAGGGGACTAGCGGGAACACCGGGGAGCTGTTTTTT
>TRBV5-4|NA|NA|TRBJ1-2
CASSAPLQGADGYTF
TGTGCCAGCAGCGCGCCGTTACAGGGTGCGGATGGCTACACCTTC
>TRBV5-1|NA|TRBD1|TRBJ1-2
CASSLGTDDGYTF
TGCGCCAGCAGCCTAGGGACAGACGATGGCTACACCTTC
>TRBV7-2|once|NA|TRBJ1-2
CASSFDRNLLYGYTF
TGTGCCAGCAGCTTTGACAGGAACCTCTTGTATGGCTACACCTTC
>TRBV5-1|NA|TRBD1|TRBJ1-1
CASSLAGGNEAFF
TGCGCCAGCAGCTTGGCAGGGGGCAATGAAGCTTTCTTT
>TRBV7-3|NA|TRBD1|TRBJ2-7
CASSSTGAVYDEQYF
TGTGCCAGCAGCTCCACAGGGGCTGTTTATGACGAGCAGTACTTC
>TRBV29-1|NA|TRBD2|TRBJ2-3
CSVAGTSGRSSTDTQYF
TGCAGCGTGGCCGGGACTAGCGGGAGGTCTAGCACAGATACGCAGTATTTT
>TRBV18|NA|NA|TRBJ1-2
CASSTTSDSPYGYTF
TGTGCCAGCTCAACCACATCGGACAGCCCCTATGGCTACACCTTC
>TRBV7-6|NA|NA|TRBJ2-5
CASSFEVRRSQETQYF
TGTGCCAGCAGCTTCGAAGTCCGACGGTCCCAAGAGACCCAGTACTTC
>TRBV18|NA|TRBD1|TRBJ1-1
CASSLDRAMNTEAFF
TGTGCCAGCTCACTGGACAGGGCTATGAACACTGAAGCTTTCTTT